These 31 T cell receptor beta chains originate from one sample sequenced in a study of blood T cell repertoires in COVID-19. Profiling relied on immunoSEQ multiplex PCR, and the TCRdb table lists in-frame clones only, not all of them. The table lists about 200,000 clones, approximately 87% of them singletons, with around 0.76% in the top ten. Material for sequencing was peripheral blood. These receptors came from a woman between 65 and 79 years old with acute or convalescent COVID-19.

This clone has just a few counts. The genes are TRBV5-4 and TRBJ1-1; D is possibly TRBD1 (5 bases). The ends were cut back, 1 base at V and 0 bases at J, with 13 bases in the middle. The germline gives CDR1 SGHNT, CDR2 YYREEE (reference sequence). The CDR3 has 16 amino acids. In DNA form, the CDR3 reads TGTGCCAGCAGCTTGCTAACAGGAGTTCTGAACACTGAAGCTTTCTTT. Residues: CASSLLTGVLNTEAFF.

V usage is TRBV19 and J usage is TRBJ1-5; the D gene is possibly TRBD1 (5 bases). The CDR3 spans 16 residues. Trimming removed 1 base at V and 6 bases at J, with 16 bases between. Germline V lookup: CDR1 LNHDA, CDR2 SQIVND (reference sequence). The CDR3 DNA reads TGTGCCAGTAGTATAGCAATATGGCAGGGAATTCAGCCCCAGCATTTT. It codes for CASSIAIWQGIQPQHF. Using reference TRBV19 and TRBJ1-5 for the parts outside the CDR3, the full variable domain is DGGITQSPKYLFRKEGQNVTLSCEQNLNHDAMYWYRQDPGQGLRLIYYSQIVNDFQKGDIAEGYSVSREKKESFPLTVTSAQKNPTAFYLCASSIAIWQGIQPQHFGDGTRLSIL.

This chain uses TRBV7-6 with TRBJ2-6, with 10 nucleotides matching TRBD2. Trimming took 5 bases from V and 5 from J; bases not matched to a gene: 6. The CDR3 has 16 amino acids. Germline CDR1 SGHVS, CDR2 FNYEAQ. CDR3 bases: TGTGCCAGCAGCCAGCGGGGGGGTCTCTGGGCCAACGTCCTGACTTTC. Its protein product is CASSQRGGLWANVLTF.

V usage is TRBV6-5 and J usage is TRBJ2-5; tentatively, D is TRBD2 (6 bases). V lost 7 bases, J lost 4 bases, and 16 bases lay in between. Per germline, CDR1 MNHEY and CDR2 SVGAGI. This CDR3 comprises 14 residues. CDR3 region: CASTIGTGVETQYF. The CDR3 nucleotides read TGTGCCAGCACTATAGGGACGGGGGTAGAGACCCAGTACTTC.

The chain joins TRBV6-5 to TRBJ2-7; the D gene is possibly TRBD1 (6 bases). The germline V gene encodes CDR1 MNHEY and CDR2 SVGAGI. This CDR3 comprises 14 residues. The germline V and J ends were trimmed by 6 bases and 5 bases, with 17 bases remaining between them. The CDR3 sequence is CASRTTGSRDEQYF. For the CDR3, the DNA is TGTGCCAGCAGAACTACAGGGAGTCGAGACGAGCAGTACTTC.

The V gene is TRBV7-2, the J gene TRBJ2-3; TRBD2 matches at 13 bases. Germline V CDR1 and CDR2: SGHTA, FQGNSA. The CDR3 length is 18 residues. V lost 6 bases and J lost 6; bases outside the gene matches: 15. The CDR3 region is CASSSQGTSGTPLDTQYF. CDR3 DNA: TGTGCCAGCAGTTCCCAAGGGACTAGCGGGACCCCCTTGGATACGCAGTATTTT.

V and J are TRBV4-1 and TRBJ1-5; 10 nucleotides align to TRBD1. The germline CDR1 and CDR2 sequences are MGHRA and YSYEKL. This CDR3 is built from 16 residues. The trim removed 6 bases at V and 3 bases at J, leaving 8 bases unmatched. The chain's CDR3 is CASSRTTGGPNQPQHF. The DNA of the CDR3 is TGCGCCAGCAGTCGAACGACAGGGGGCCCCAATCAGCCCCAGCATTTT.

The chain joins TRBV24-1 to TRBJ2-2; D is possibly TRBD1 (5 bases). V dropped 0 bases and J dropped 1 base, with 17 bases sitting between them. This CDR3 comprises 19 residues. Germline CDR1 KGHDR, CDR2 SFDVKD. In DNA form, the CDR3 reads TGTGCCACCAGTGATTTGCTCCAGGGCCGAAAACAGAACACCGGGGAGCTGTTTTTT. It translates to CATSDLLQGRKQNTGELFF.

The chain recombines TRBV7-9 with TRBJ2-3; a weak D match, TRBD1 (6 bases). Per the germline V gene, CDR1 is SEHNR and CDR2 is FQNEAQ (reference sequence). V was pared by 5 bases and J by 1 base, with 10 bases between. CDR3 length: 14 residues. The CDR3 sequence: CASSPGQGTDTQYF. The CDR3 DNA reads TGTGCCAGCAGCCCGGGACAAGGCACAGATACGCAGTATTTT. Supplemented by reference TRBV7-9 and TRBJ2-3, the full variable domain reads DTGVSQNPRHKITKRGQNVTFRCDPISEHNRLYWYRQTLGQGPEFLTYFQNEAQLEKSRLLSDRFSAERPKGSFSTLEIQRTEQGDSAMYLCASSPGQGTDTQYFGPGTRLTVL.

This clone has a count of ten or more. The chain couples TRBV14 to TRBJ2-1; TRBD1 matches at 8 bases. Trimming cost V 2 bases and J 13 bases; bases outside gene matches: 7. In germline, CDR1 is SGHDN, CDR2 FVKESK. CDR3 length: 13 amino acids. The CDR3 bases are TGTGCCAGCAGCCAATCACCAGGGGGCTTCCAGTTCTTC. It yields the protein CASSQSPGGFQFF.

In the case of this clone: Other DNA sequences in this specimen translate into the identical CDR3. The rearrangement links TRBV28 to TRBJ1-4; 7 bases map to TRBD1. Per the germline V gene, CDR1 is MDHEN and CDR2 is SYDVKM. Unmatched junction bases numbered 3, after V lost 3 bases and J lost 5 bases. The CDR3 has 14 amino acids. CDR3 sequence reads: CASSLTGLNEKLFF. The CDR3, as DNA: TGTGCCAGCAGTTTGACAGGGCTCAATGAAAAACTGTTTTTT.

This clone was picked up a small number of times. This rearrangement joins TRBV5-4 to TRBJ2-2, with TRBD1 matching 9 bases. The germline gives CDR1 SGHNT, CDR2 YYREEE (reference sequence). This CDR3 has 16 amino acids. The V segment lost 4 bases and the J segment 6 bases; nucleotides outside the gene matches: 10. The chain's CDR3 is CASSLPTGGKSGELFF. The CDR3 DNA reads as TGTGCCAGCAGCCTTCCCACAGGGGGCAAATCCGGGGAGCTGTTTTTT.

The rearrangement joins TRBV11-2 to TRBJ2-1, with a tentative D call TRBD1 (5 bases). The CDR3 is 14 residues long. Looked up from germline, CDR1 is SGHAT and CDR2 is FQNNGV. The V gene lost 8 bases and the J gene lost 2 bases, with 13 bases spanning the gap. The chain's CDR3 is CASGHLGAYNEQFF. DNA for the CDR3: TGTGCCAGCGGACATCTAGGGGCCTACAATGAGCAGTTCTTC. Complete variable domain (other parts from reference TRBV11-2 and TRBJ2-1): EAGVAQSPRYKIIEKRQSVAFWCNPISGHATLYWYQQILGQGPKLLIQFQNNGVVDDSQLPKDRFSAERLKGVDSTLKIQPAKLEDSAVYLCASGHLGAYNEQFFGPGTRLTVL.

The rearrangement joins TRBV6-1 to TRBJ2-3, with D tentatively TRBD2 (6 bases). The CDR3 contains 13 residues. With 2 bases removed from V and 6 bases from J, the gap between germline ends came to 9 bases. Germline loops: CDR1 MNHNS, CDR2 SASEGT. CDR3 protein: CASSELASDTQYF. In nucleotides, the CDR3 is TGTGCCAGCAGTGAACTAGCGAGCGATACGCAGTATTTT.

This clone was seen only a few times. The J gene is TRBJ2-3, the V gene TRBV10-1; unclear D gene. The CDR3 runs 13 residues. V was trimmed by 4 bases and J by 2 bases, leaving 7 bases between them. CDR1 and CDR2 from the germline V gene are WNHNN and SYGVQD (reference sequence). CDR3 protein: CASSVVPTDTQYF. The CDR3 nucleotides are TGCGCCAGCAGTGTAGTACCCACAGATACGCAGTATTTT.

The chain combines TRBV24-1 with TRBJ2-1; perhaps TRBD2 as D (6 bases). Trimming pared 5 bases from V and 9 bases from J, leaving 13 bases between. This CDR3 spans 13 amino acids. Germline V gene data show CDR1 as KGHDR and CDR2 as SFDVKD. This chain's CDR3 is CATSVNVGGEQFF. CDR3 sequence (DNA): TGTGCCACCAGTGTCAATGTCGGGGGTGAGCAGTTCTTC.

V gene TRBV11-3 combines with J gene TRBJ2-6; D may be TRBD1 (5 bases). The V gene lost 3 bases and the J gene lost 0 bases, with 6 bases spanning the gap. The CDR3 covers 15 residues. In germline, CDR1 is SGHNT, CDR2 YENEEA. The CDR3 sequence is CASSFDSSGANVLTF. The CDR3 coding sequence is TGTGCCAGCAGCTTTGACAGCTCTGGGGCCAACGTCCTGACTTTC.

This chain joins TRBV7-9 and TRBJ2-1, with TRBD2 matching over 9 bases. Germline V gene sequence: CDR1 SEHNR, CDR2 FQNEAQ (reference sequence). V shed 3 bases and J 6 bases; nucleotides not matched to a gene: 6. The CDR3 covers 15 residues. The CDR3, as DNA: TGTGCCAGCAGCTTGGCTAGCGGGGTGGGCAATGAGCAGTTCTTC. It yields the protein CASSLASGVGNEQFF.

This chain joins TRBV2 and TRBJ2-3, with D uncertain. Trimming pared 6 bases from V and 3 bases from J, leaving 19 bases between. The length of the CDR3 is 16 residues. Germline V lookup: CDR1 SNHLY, CDR2 FYNNEI. CDR3 in DNA: TGTGCCAGCAGCGTTGACGGCCTCGGAGCAACAGATACGCAGTATTTT. Protein: CASSVDGLGATDTQYF.

The chain uses TRBV3-1 (or the pseudogene TRBV3-2) and TRBJ2-3; D gene uncertain. With 0 bases removed from V and 9 bases from J, the gap between germline ends came to 16 bases. The germline gives CDR1 LGHDT, CDR2 YNNKEL (reference sequence). CDR3 length: 15 residues. CDR3 nucleotide sequence: TGTGCCAGCAGCCAAGATCCCACCCCCGGGTTAACGCAGTATTTT. This gives the protein CASSQDPTPGLTQYF.

The CDR3 DNA reads as TGTGCCAGCAGTTTGAACAGGTGGGAAGGCTACACCTTC. Translating it yields CASSLNRWEGYTF. This chain uses TRBV12-3 or TRBV12-4 with TRBJ1-2; D is perhaps TRBD1 (5 bases). Trimming shortened V by 3 bases and J by 8 bases, and 13 bases separated the two germline ends. The CDR3 length is 13 residues.

The chain combines TRBV28 with TRBJ2-2; D perhaps matches TRBD1 (5 bases). CDR3 length: 14 amino acids. V dropped 6 bases and J dropped 6 bases, with 14 bases sitting between them. Germline lookup yields CDR1 MDHEN and CDR2 SYDVKM. The CDR3 DNA reads as TGTGCCAGCAGGTCTGCAGGGTCAGCCGGGGAGCTGTTTTTT. It yields the protein CASRSAGSAGELFF.

The chain uses TRBV3-1 (or the pseudogene TRBV3-2) and TRBJ1-1; D may be TRBD1 (6 bases). Germline V lookup: CDR1 LGHDT, CDR2 YNNKEL (reference sequence). This CDR3 has 19 amino acids. V dropped 0 bases and J dropped 0 bases, with 20 bases sitting between them. The CDR3 nucleotides read TGTGCCAGCAGCCAAGAATTGGGGGACACTCTGTCCATGAACACTGAAGCTTTCTTT. This codes for CASSQELGDTLSMNTEAFF.

Here the CDR3 reads CASKGTSGSDEQFF. CDR3 DNA: TGCGCCAGCAAAGGGACTAGCGGGAGCGATGAGCAGTTCTTC. The chain employs TRBV5-1 and TRBJ2-1; 14 bases agree with TRBD2. V lost 6 bases, J lost 8 bases, and 4 bases stayed unmatched. Germline CDR1 reads SGHRS; CDR2 reads YFSETQ. The CDR3 is 14 amino acids. The variable domain in full, with the rest retrieved from reference TRBV5-1 and TRBJ2-1, is KAGVTQTPRYLIKTRGQQVTLSCSPISGHRSVSWYQQTPGQGLQFLFEYFSETQRNKGNFPGRFSGRQFSNSRSEMNVSTLELGDSALYLCASKGTSGSDEQFFGPGTRLTVL.

About this clone itself: This CDR3 is also generated by other DNA sequences in the sample. This sequence joins TRBV7-2 and TRBJ2-7, with no clear D. This CDR3 has 12 residues. Trimming cost V 4 bases and J 0 bases, with 4 bases left between them. The germline gives CDR1 SGHTA, CDR2 FQGNSA. CDR3 nucleotide sequence: TGTGCCAGCAGCTCGAGCTCCTACGAGCAGTACTTC. Amino acids: CASSSSSYEQYF. Full variable domain (remainder filled in from reference TRBV7-2 and TRBJ2-7): GAGVSQSPSNKVTEKGKDVELRCDPISGHTALYWYRQSLGQGLEFLIYFQGNSAPDKSGLPSDRFSAERTGGSVSTLTIQRTQQEDSAVYLCASSSSSYEQYFGPGTRLTVT.

The chain is built from TRBV19 and TRBJ2-5; a possible D gene is TRBD1 (6 bases). The CDR3 covers 14 residues. Germline CDR1 and CDR2: LNHDA and SQIVND (reference sequence). With 6 bases removed from V and 5 bases from J, the gap between germline ends came to 16 bases. CDR3: CASSNRDPRETQYF. Written as DNA, the CDR3 is TGTGCCAGTAGCAACAGGGATCCGCGCGAGACCCAGTACTTC.

CDR3 amino acids: CASSKTYTGYEQYF. The CDR3 DNA is TGTGCCAGTAGTAAGACCTATACGGGGTACGAGCAGTACTTC. V usage is TRBV19 and J usage is TRBJ2-7; D perhaps matches TRBD2 (5 bases). CDR1 is LNHDA and CDR2 is SQIVND in the germline V gene (reference sequence). The CDR3 runs to 14 residues. V was pared by 4 bases and J by 4 bases, with 14 bases between.

The CDR3 region has the DNA TGTGCCAGCAGCTTACAGGGGGCTCGGTACTTC. Its protein is CASSLQGARYF. V gene TRBV11-2 combines with J gene TRBJ2-7, with 8 bases matching TRBD1. The V segment lost 2 bases and the J segment 12 bases; nucleotides outside the gene matches: 3. This CDR3 is built from 11 residues. Germline loops: CDR1 SGHAT, CDR2 FQNNGV.

The J gene is TRBJ2-1, the V gene TRBV24-1; 12 bases align to TRBD2. Germline V gene data show CDR1 as KGHDR and CDR2 as SFDVKD. This CDR3 is 17 amino acids long. J gave up 4 bases and V 7 bases, and 10 bases lay outside the gene matches. In DNA, the CDR3 is TGTGCCACCAGCCAGACAAGTGGACTAGCGGGATACAATGAGCAGTTCTTC. This gives the protein CATSQTSGLAGYNEQFF.

This clone came up once. The chain employs TRBV5-8 and TRBJ2-7; D gene uncertain. This CDR3 is built from 12 residues. From germline, CDR1 is SGHTS and CDR2 YDEGEE. The ends were cut back, 5 bases at V and 2 bases at J, with 8 bases in the middle. For the CDR3, the DNA is TGTGCCAGCAGAGTGAACACCTACGAGCAGTACTTC. This translates into CASRVNTYEQYF. Variable domain in full (rest from reference TRBV5-8 and TRBJ2-7): EAGVTQSPTHLIKTRGQQATLRCSPISGHTSVYWYQQALGLGLQFLLWYDEGEERNRGNFPPRFSGRQFPNYSSELNVNALELEDSALYLCASRVNTYEQYFGPGTRLTVT.

This chain joins TRBV29-1 and TRBJ2-3; the D is unclear. Per germline, CDR1 SQVTM and CDR2 ANQGSEA. With 6 bases removed from V and 2 bases from J, the gap between germline ends came to 21 bases. This CDR3 contains 16 residues. CDR3 amino acids: CSVRLLAYRNTDTQYF. The CDR3 DNA follows: TGCAGCGTCCGACTCCTGGCCTACCGTAACACAGATACGCAGTATTTT.